One and the same sample provided the 9 T cell receptor beta chains below, sequenced in a study of cytomegalovirus exposure and HLA in healthy donors. PCR used 60 Vbeta primers and 13 Jbeta primers. The method was immunoSEQ multiplex PCR; TCRdb's version includes in-frame clones alone and lacks a portion of them. The table includes about 77,000 clones, around 78% detected once. The sequenced sample consisted of PBMCs. The receptors here all came from a man between 35 and 55 years old in good health and CMV-seronegative.

This chain joins TRBV15 and TRBJ1-6; tentatively, D is TRBD1 (6 bases). Trimming left V 4 bases short and J 8 bases short, with 18 bases between. CDR1 and CDR2 from the germline V gene are LNHNV and YYDKDF (reference sequence). This CDR3 is 16 amino acids long. CDR3 coding DNA: TGTGCCACCAGCATTGGACAGTCTGGATTGGATTCACCCCTCCACTTT. Translating it yields CATSIGQSGLDSPLHF.

J is TRBJ1-4 and V is TRBV11-2; TRBD1 agrees at 7 bases. Unmatched junction bases numbered 5, after V lost 7 bases and J lost 0 bases. Germline assignment: CDR1 SGHAT and CDR2 FQNNGV. This CDR3 contains 15 residues. The CDR3 nucleotides read TGTGCCAGCACCCAAGGACAGGCAACTAATGAAAAACTGTTTTTT. This sequence encodes CASTQGQATNEKLFF.

The rearrangement joins TRBV9 to TRBJ2-1, with TRBD2 identical over 13 bases. V shed 4 bases and J 5 bases; nucleotides not matched to a gene: 6. The CDR3 loop spans 16 amino acids. The germline gives CDR1 SGDLS, CDR2 YYNGEE. CDR3 protein: CASSIRLAGGNNEQFF. Written as DNA, the CDR3 is TGTGCCAGCAGCATCCGACTAGCGGGGGGAAACAATGAGCAGTTCTTC.

This clone was seen a handful of times. The V gene is TRBV21-1, the J gene TRBJ1-2; the table's D call, TRBD1, has no DNA check behind it. TRBV21-1 is shown as a pseudogene. CDR3 length: 16 residues. CDR3 protein: CASSKSRQKANYGYTF. Written as DNA, the CDR3 is TGTGCCAGCAGCAAAAGTCGACAGAAAGCTAACTATGGCTACACCTTC.

The chain has TRBV15 and TRBJ1-2; D might be TRBD1 (5 bases). The germline V gene encodes CDR1 LNHNV and CDR2 YYDKDF (reference sequence). This CDR3 region has 14 residues. Trimming cost V 0 bases and J 7 bases, with 12 bases left between them. In nucleotides, the CDR3 is TGTGCCACCAGCAGAGATCAGTCGGGGGGTGGCTACACCTTC. Translated: CATSRDQSGGGYTF. The whole variable domain, filled in from reference TRBV15 and TRBJ1-2, reads DAMVIQNPRYQVTQFGKPVTLSCSQTLNHNVMYWYQQKSSQAPKLLFHYYDKDFNNEADTPDNFQSRRPNTSFCFLDIRSPGLGDTAMYLCATSRDQSGGGYTFGSGTRLTVV.

The V gene is TRBV7-6, the J gene TRBJ2-5; D may be TRBD1 (6 bases). The CDR3 spans 17 residues. Trimming stripped 5 bases from V and 4 bases from J, with 23 bases between. Germline V gene sequence: CDR1 SGHVS, CDR2 FNYEAQ. CDR3 nucleotides: TGTGCCAGCAGCCCCCGAACAGGGAGAGATTTCGGAGAGACCCAGTACTTC. Translated: CASSPRTGRDFGETQYF.

The CDR3, as DNA: TGCGCCAGCAGCACTGGGACTAGCGGGGGGACTATAACCCTCAATGAGCAGTTCTTC. It codes for CASSTGTSGGTITLNEQFF. The chain combines TRBV5-1 with TRBJ2-1; 15 nucleotides align to TRBD2. Germline CDR1 reads SGHRS; CDR2 reads YFSETQ. The CDR3 has 19 amino acids. V shed 4 bases and J 6 bases; nucleotides not matched to a gene: 14.

There are a few counts of this clone. The chain combines TRBV5-1 with TRBJ2-1; 7 nucleotides agree with TRBD1. V shed 0 bases and J 8 bases; nucleotides not matched to a gene: 8. The length of the CDR3 is 15 residues. Germline V gives CDR1 SGHRS, CDR2 YFSETQ. The CDR3 nucleotides are TGCGCCAGCAGCTTGGGGCAGGGGGTTGTGGATGAGCAGTTCTTC. It codes for CASSLGQGVVDEQFF.

V is TRBV10-3 and J is TRBJ2-7; 7 bases match TRBD1. CDR1 is ENHRY, CDR2 SYGVKD, per germline. This CDR3 has 15 residues. Losses at the gene ends were 4 bases for V and 5 bases for J; bases not matched to a gene: 11. The CDR3 DNA is TGTGCCATCAGTGGGCGGACAGGTAATTCGGACGAGCAGTACTTC. Translation: CAISGRTGNSDEQYF.